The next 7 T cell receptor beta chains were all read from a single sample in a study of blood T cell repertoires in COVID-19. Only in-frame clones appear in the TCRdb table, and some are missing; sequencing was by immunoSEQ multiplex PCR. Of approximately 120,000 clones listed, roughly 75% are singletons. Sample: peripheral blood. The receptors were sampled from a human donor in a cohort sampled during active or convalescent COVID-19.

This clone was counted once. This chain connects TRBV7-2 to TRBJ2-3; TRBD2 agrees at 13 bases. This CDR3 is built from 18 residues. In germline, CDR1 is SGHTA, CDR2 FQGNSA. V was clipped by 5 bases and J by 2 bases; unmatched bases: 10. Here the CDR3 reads CASSPGLAGAKPTDTQYF. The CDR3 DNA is TGTGCCAGCAGCCCTGGACTAGCGGGGGCTAAACCCACAGATACGCAGTATTTT.

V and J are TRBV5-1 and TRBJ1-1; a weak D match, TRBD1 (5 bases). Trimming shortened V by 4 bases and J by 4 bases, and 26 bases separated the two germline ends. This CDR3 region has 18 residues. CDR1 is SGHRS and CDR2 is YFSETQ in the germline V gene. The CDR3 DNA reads TGCGCCAGCAGCCCCCAACCTCTGGGGGGGGAGGTAGGCACTGAAGCTTTCTTT. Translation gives CASSPQPLGGEVGTEAFF.

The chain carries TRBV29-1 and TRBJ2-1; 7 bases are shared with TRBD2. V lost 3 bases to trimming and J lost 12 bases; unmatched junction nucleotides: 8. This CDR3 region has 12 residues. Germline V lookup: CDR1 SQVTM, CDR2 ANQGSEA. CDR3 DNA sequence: TGCAGCGTTGAGGCGGGAGCAGGCTTGCAGTTCTTC. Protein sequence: CSVEAGAGLQFF.

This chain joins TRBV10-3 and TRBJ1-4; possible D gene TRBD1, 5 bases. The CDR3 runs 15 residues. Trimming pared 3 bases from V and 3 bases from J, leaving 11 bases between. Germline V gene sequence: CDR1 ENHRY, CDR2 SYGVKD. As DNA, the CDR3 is TGTGCCATCAGTGACAGGGCAAAGGCTAATGAAAAACTGTTTTTT. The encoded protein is CAISDRAKANEKLFF.

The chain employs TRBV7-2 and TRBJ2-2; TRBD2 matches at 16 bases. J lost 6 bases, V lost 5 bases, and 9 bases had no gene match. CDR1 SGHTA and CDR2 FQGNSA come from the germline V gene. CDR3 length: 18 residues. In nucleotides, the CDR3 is TGTGCCAGCAGCACCAGACCTGGGACTAGCGGGGGGGCCGGGGAGCTGTTTTTT. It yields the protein CASSTRPGTSGGAGELFF.

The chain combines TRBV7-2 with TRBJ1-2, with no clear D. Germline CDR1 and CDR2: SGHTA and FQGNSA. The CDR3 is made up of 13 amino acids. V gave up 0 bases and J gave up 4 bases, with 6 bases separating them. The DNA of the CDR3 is TGTGCCAGCAGCTTAGCAGTCAGCTATGGCTACACCTTC. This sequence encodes CASSLAVSYGYTF.

The CDR3 sequence is CASSRGGAEAFF. CDR3 in DNA: TGTGCCAGCAGTCGGGGGGGGGCTGAAGCTTTCTTT. J is TRBJ1-1 and V is TRBV5-4, with D maybe TRBD1 (5 bases). The germline gives CDR1 SGHNT, CDR2 YYREEE (reference sequence). The V gene lost 5 bases and the J gene lost 6 bases, with 11 bases spanning the gap. The CDR3 covers 12 residues. Based on the CDR3 plus reference TRBV5-4 and TRBJ1-1, the full variable domain is ETGVTQSPTHLIKTRGQQVTLRCSSQSGHNTVSWYQQALGQGPQFIFQYYREEENGRGNFPPRFSGLQFPNYSSELNVNALELDDSALYLCASSRGGAEAFFGQGTRLTVV.